This T cell receptor (beta chain) was obtained from a study of blood T cell repertoires in COVID-19 (dated by TCRdb to about 2020). About the study as a whole: Collaborator samples came from the United States, Italy and Spain and covered acute and convalescent phases of COVID-19. The samples were drawn from the first 160 participants of the ongoing ImmuneRACE study and from 1,254 subjects provided by 6 global collaborators. Where available, HLA class I and class II types were obtained from metadata supplied by the sample provider rather than from assay-based typing. The prospective study material was composed of cDNA or gDNA derived from T cells, B-cell-depleted T cells, or PBMCs. The repertoires were released in a freely available public database intended as a resource for research on the immune response to SARS-CoV-2. The sample metadata nearly always contained a de-identified subject ID, COVID-19 status, age in years and sex. Subjects who had been exposed to COVID-19, were actively infected with it, or had recovered from it provided the deeply sampled blood TCRbeta repertoires that made up the dataset.

The immunoSEQ Assay, a bias-controlled multiplex PCR, was used to amplify TCRbeta CDR3 regions from genomic DNA. The authors processed their data as follows. The number of nucleated cells in each sample was estimated from the amplification of reference gene primers within the assay. Sequence reads were collapsed and filtered to measure the absolute abundance of every unique TCRbeta CDR3 rearrangement. For each sample, productive Simpson clonality was calculated by taking the square root of Simpson's diversity index across productive rearrangements. The clones in this table, taken by TCRdb from immuneACCESS, are in-frame only. Not every clone is retained; where verified, under half of the shortfall comes from an unresolved V gene, and the cause of the rest is unknown. Clone size and the V and J calls come from that table; the DNA yielded D and trimming. The sample table shows approximately 200,000 clones, and roughly nine tenths are seen once. Less than 3.5% of the sample rests with the top ten.

Whole blood was collected in K2EDTA tubes by collaborating institutions according to the institutions' own protocols. For TCRbeta analysis, collaborators shipped samples in one of three forms: frozen whole blood, isolated PBMCs, or DNA extracted from either of those sample types. Trimming removed 4 bases from V and 5 bases from J, leaving 11 bases between the germline ends. The CDR3 sequence holds 14 residues, the cysteine and phenylalanine included. The CDR3 DNA has 42 bases and is translated from base 1. The germline V gene encodes CDR1 SNHLY and CDR2 FYNNEI. Results the study describes overall, beyond this receptor: The amount of clinical and demographic metadata varied by source and participant and was provided uncurated.

About this clone: Its antigen is still unknown. Base qualities are not recorded, but no much larger clone differs from it by a single base.

The V and J segments used are TRBV2 and TRBJ1-4, with TRBD1 as a weak D call on 5 bases. The receptor was derived from a woman between 25 and 40 years old with active or convalescent COVID-19. The sequencing sample was made of peripheral blood. Here the CDR3 is given as CASSADRGNEKLFF. Here is the DNA: TGTGCCAGCAGTGCTGACAGAGGAAATGAAAAACTGTTTTTT.